This TCR beta chain comes out of a study of patients and donors after allogeneic stem cell transplantation. TCRdb re-analysed the RT-PCR reads in MiXCR, keeping a single row per CDR3 protein. This sample carries some 880,000 distinct CDR3 sequences, under 20% of them seen once, and the ten largest clones take 5% to 6.5%. Trimming took off 7 bases at V and 4 bases at J, with 17 bases between the two ends. The CDR3 runs 15 residues. CDR1 MNHEY and CDR2 SVGEGT come from the germline V gene. This sequence was found in a human donor who was either an allogeneic HSCT recipient or a stem cell or donor lymphocyte infusion donor (not recorded which). It is not recorded whose cells these are; they may come from a transplant donor. Sample: blood, either unsorted or a sorted T cell fraction (not recorded which). The chain combines TRBV6-2 or TRBV6-3 with TRBJ2-1; TRBD2 is a possible D gene (5 bases). The CDR3 reads CASTGSGSVYNEQFF. The CDR3 region has the DNA TGTGCCAGCACCGGGTCGGGATCGGTTTACAATGAGCAGTTCTTC.